These T cell receptor beta chains were read from a single sample in a study of T cell changes during pregnancy in multiple sclerosis. Some clones are missing from TCRdb's copy, which holds only in-frame ones; the method was immunoSEQ multiplex PCR. This sample carries under 110,000 clones, around 90% of them seen once, and the ten largest clones take around 1.6%. Sequenced material: peripheral blood, taken before pregnancy. Source of these receptors: a female donor with multiple sclerosis, enrolled in a pregnancy study. Each CDR3 is given with its conserved first and last residue. Each record gives: V gene, J gene, D gene, clone size, CDR3 DNA, CDR3 protein. A D gene is named only where the DNA matches it firmly. Expanded clones get a size class; other rows say once, few or many, or leave the size out.

>TRBV11-3|TRBJ1-2|TRBD1|NA
TGTGCCAGCAGCTTAGATCCGGGACAGGGCACACCTGATAACTATGGCTACACCTTC
CASSLDPGQGTPDNYGYTF
>TRBV6-6|TRBJ1-2|TRBD1|NA
TGTGCCAGCAGTTTCCGACAGGGGGCCCTCCTCTTC
CASSFRQGALLF
>TRBV7-6|TRBJ2-3|TRBD2|NA
TGTGCCAGCAGCTTAGGCGGGGGGCGCACAGATACGCAGTATTTT
CASSLGGGRTDTQYF
>TRBV14|TRBJ1-1|NA|few
TGTGCCAGCAGTCTCAGCCAGGGGACTGAAGCTTTCTTT
CASSLSQGTEAFF
>TRBV7-9|TRBJ1-1|NA|NA
TGTGCCAGCAGGAGAATAACAGGAATCACTGAAGCTTTCTTT
CASRRITGITEAFF
>TRBV5-1|TRBJ1-2|NA|NA
TGCGCCAGCAGCCCCTCCATTGGAACAGGCGGCTACACCTTC
CASSPSIGTGGYTF
>TRBV7-2|TRBJ1-5|NA|NA
TGTGCCAGCAGCTCGATACCAGGTAGCAATCAGCCCCAGCATTTT
CASSSIPGSNQPQHF
>TRBV7-8|TRBJ2-5|TRBD2|NA
TGTGCCAGCAGCGCGGGGGGGGGCAGAAGGGAAGAGACCCAGTACTTC
CASSAGGGRREETQYF
>TRBV5-4|TRBJ2-2|NA|NA
TGTGCCAGCAGCTTGGGGGGGCACAACACCGGGGAGCTGTTTTTT
CASSLGGHNTGELFF
>TRBV11-3|TRBJ1-1|NA|NA
TGTGCCAGCAGCTTAGGTCGGGGCACTGAAGCTTTCTTT
CASSLGRGTEAFF
>TRBV29-1|TRBJ2-5|NA|NA
TGCAGCGTTGACAGCCAGGGCCAAGAGACCCAGTACTTC
CSVDSQGQETQYF
>TRBV5-8|TRBJ2-2|NA|NA
TGTGCCAGCAGCGACCGACAGGCCCCCCGCACCGGGGAGCTGTTTTTT
CASSDRQAPRTGELFF
>TRBV6-5|TRBJ1-4|TRBD1|NA
TGTGCCAGCAGTTTCAGGGGGCAGGGTGAAAAACTGTTTTTT
CASSFRGQGEKLFF
>TRBV30|TRBJ1-2|TRBD1|NA
TGTGCCTCGGGACAGGGGCACTCCTATGGCTACACCTTC
CASGQGHSYGYTF
>TRBV10-3|TRBJ2-7|TRBD1|NA
TGTGCCATCAGGAGGGACAGTCTCTACGAGCAGTACTTC
CAIRRDSLYEQYF
>TRBV6-5|TRBJ2-7|NA|NA
TGTGCCAGCAGCCGCGTGGGACACAGCTCCTACGAGCAGTACTTC
CASSRVGHSSYEQYF
>TRBV7-9|TRBJ2-3|TRBD2|NA
TGTGCCAGCAGCGAAAATAGCGGGAGAACAGATACGCAGTATTTT
CASSENSGRTDTQYF
>TRBV11-3|TRBJ2-7|TRBD1|once
TGTGCCAGCAGCCCAGGGACAGGGGGCAGGGGCGAGCAGTACTTC
CASSPGTGGRGEQYF
>TRBV19|TRBJ2-3|TRBD1|NA
TGTGCCAGTAGTACGACCGGGACAGGGGAACCAGATACGCAGTATTTT
CASSTTGTGEPDTQYF
>TRBV11-1|TRBJ1-1|NA|NA
TGTGCCAGCAGCTTAGACAGGGATGATGAAGCTTTCTTT
CASSLDRDDEAFF
>TRBV2|TRBJ2-7|TRBD2|NA
TGTGCCAGCAGATACCTAGCGGACTCCTACGAGCAGTACTTC
CASRYLADSYEQYF
>TRBV30|TRBJ1-6|TRBD1|once
TGTGCCTGGAATCTGCGTTTTGGGACAGCATACTTACCCCTCCACTTT
CAWNLRFGTAYLPLHF